The clone carrying this T cell receptor beta chain has just one count. The data stem from a study of cytomegalovirus exposure and HLA in healthy donors. A multiplex PCR was run with 60 Vbeta primers and 13 Jbeta primers. Profiling relied on immunoSEQ multiplex PCR, and the TCRdb table lists in-frame clones only, not all of them. The data show some 150,000 clones, about 72% seen once. Germline CDR1 SGHTA, CDR2 FQGNSA. This CDR3 has 13 residues. The V gene end was trimmed by 0 bases and the J gene end by 7 bases; junction bases not matched to a gene: 0. The receptor's source is a male donor in good health and CMV-seronegative. The chain employs TRBV7-2 and TRBJ2-1, with 7 bases aligning to TRBD2. Material for sequencing was PBMCs. CDR3 nucleotides: TGTGCCAGCAGCTTAGCGGGAGGGAATGAGCAGTTCTTC. Translating gives CASSLAGGNEQFF.